This T cell receptor beta chain appears in the sequencing data of a study of blood T cell repertoires in COVID-19. Across the study: The cDNA or gDNA used as material had been derived from T cells, B-cell-depleted T cells, or PBMCs.

Per the original data handling: Reference gene primer amplification yielded estimated nucleated cell counts. Measured with immunoSEQ multiplex PCR; TCRdb has only the in-frame clones, and not every one. The V and J calls and the clone size are those of that table, but D and trimming were determined from the DNA. The sample lists about 260,000 clones, approximately 88% occurring once. The CDR3 sequence is 15 residues long. The V end lost 4 bases, the J end lost 5 bases, and 12 bases lay between the germline ends. The germline V gene encodes CDR1 SNHLY and CDR2 FYNNEI. Participants had their cohort set by participant-reported clinical history. A COVID-19 case was met by exposed participants within 2 weeks before study entry.

This chain links TRBV2 with TRBJ1-6; perhaps TRBD1 as D (5 bases). This sequence originates from a woman aged 40 to 50 who had been exposed to COVID-19. Sequenced: PBMCs or T cells enriched from blood (not recorded which). CDR3 bases: TGTGCCAGCAGTGTATGGCAGGGCAATAATTCACCCCTCCACTTT. It yields the protein CASSVWQGNNSPLHF.